This T cell receptor beta chain was found in a study of T cell responses to AZD1222 COVID-19 vaccine. Findings and caveats of the study: Dominant CD4 TCR responses targeted spike regions 160-218 and 743-854. Repertoire samples came only from after the peak T cell response.

The germline V and J ends were trimmed by 3 bases and 3 bases, with 9 bases remaining between them. This CDR3 contains 14 residues. Germline V gives CDR1 MNHEY, CDR2 SMNVEV (reference sequence). Clones were sequenced by immunoSEQ multiplex PCR, and TCRdb holds only the in-frame ones, with some missing. The table shows tens of thousands of clones, with 65% to 90% occurring only once. Points on this clone: Its specificity is unknown.

The sequence was obtained from an adult in good health. This specimen consisted of peripheral blood, obtained on day 0 of AZD1222 vaccination. The chain combines TRBV27 with TRBJ1-5, with a tentative D call TRBD1 (5 bases). The CDR3 DNA is TGTGCCAGCAGTTTGGAGGGGCCCAATCAGCCCCAGCATTTT. It codes for CASSLEGPNQPQHF.